The entry below gives a single T cell receptor beta chain sequence along with its context. At one boundary the junction diverges from the germline segment, which might be a read error. The sample originates from a study of blood T cell repertoires in COVID-19. In the study overall: Collection of acute and convalescent COVID-19 samples took place in the United States, Italy and Spain. Nucleic acid was either cDNA or gDNA, and it came from T cells, B-cell-depleted T cells, or PBMCs.

Germline values: CDR1 LNHNV, CDR2 YYDKDF (reference sequence). This CDR3 spans 12 amino acids. Libraries were prepared by immunoSEQ multiplex PCR; TCRdb keeps only in-frame clonotypes and omits some of them. The table records over 50,000 clones, roughly 88% of them present only once. The sequence was obtained from a man aged 50 to 60 with active COVID-19. Sequenced material: peripheral blood. The gene calls are TRBV15 and TRBJ2-5, with D perhaps assigned TRBD1 or TRBD2 (5 bases each). CDR3 sequence reads: CATTRGEETQYF. CDR3 bases: TGTGCCACCACCAGAGGGGAGGAGACCCAGTACTTC.